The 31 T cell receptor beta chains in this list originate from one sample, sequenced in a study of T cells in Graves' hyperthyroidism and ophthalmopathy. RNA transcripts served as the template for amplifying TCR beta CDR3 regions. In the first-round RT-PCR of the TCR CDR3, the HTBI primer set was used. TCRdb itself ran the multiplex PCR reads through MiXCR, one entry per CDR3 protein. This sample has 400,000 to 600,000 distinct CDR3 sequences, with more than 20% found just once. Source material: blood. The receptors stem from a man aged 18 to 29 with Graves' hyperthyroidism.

CDR3 bases: TGTGCCAGCACGGGGAGATCGAGTTATCAGCCCCAGCATTTT. Protein sequence: CASTGRSSYQPQHF. The J gene is TRBJ1-5, the V gene TRBV2; no clear D gene. Deletions cut 7 bases from V and 5 bases from J, with 15 bases between. The germline V gene encodes CDR1 SNHLY and CDR2 FYNNEI. The length of the CDR3 is 14 residues.

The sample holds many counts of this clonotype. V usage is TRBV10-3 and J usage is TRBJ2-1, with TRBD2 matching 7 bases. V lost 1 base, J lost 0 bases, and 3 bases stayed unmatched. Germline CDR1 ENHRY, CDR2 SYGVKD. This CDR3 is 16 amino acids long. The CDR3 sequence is CAISEWGGVSYNEQFF. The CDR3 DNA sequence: TGTGCCATCAGTGAGTGGGGGGGGGTCTCCTACAATGAGCAGTTCTTC.

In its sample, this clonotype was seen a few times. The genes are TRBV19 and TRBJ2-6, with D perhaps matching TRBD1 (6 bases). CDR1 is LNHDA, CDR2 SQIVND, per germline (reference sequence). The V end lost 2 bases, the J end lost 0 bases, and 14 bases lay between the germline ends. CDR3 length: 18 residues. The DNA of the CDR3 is TGTGCCAGTAGTATACTGGGACAAAGATCCTCTGGGGCCAACGTCCTGACTTTC. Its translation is CASSILGQRSSGANVLTF.

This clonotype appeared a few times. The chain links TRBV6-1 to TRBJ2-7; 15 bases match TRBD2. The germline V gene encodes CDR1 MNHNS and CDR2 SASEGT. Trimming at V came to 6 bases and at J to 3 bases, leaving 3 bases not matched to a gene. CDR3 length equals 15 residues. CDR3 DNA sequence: TGTGCCAGCAGGGAGGGACTAGCGGGAGGCTACGAGCAGTACTTC. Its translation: CASREGLAGGYEQYF.

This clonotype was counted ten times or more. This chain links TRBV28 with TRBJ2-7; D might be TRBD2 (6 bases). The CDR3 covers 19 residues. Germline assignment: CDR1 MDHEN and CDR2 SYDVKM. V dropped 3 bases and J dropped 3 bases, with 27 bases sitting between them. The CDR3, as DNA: TGTGCCAGCAGTTTTCCAAGTCGGATCTCACATGGCGGGGACTACGAGCAGTACTTC. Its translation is CASSFPSRISHGGDYEQYF.

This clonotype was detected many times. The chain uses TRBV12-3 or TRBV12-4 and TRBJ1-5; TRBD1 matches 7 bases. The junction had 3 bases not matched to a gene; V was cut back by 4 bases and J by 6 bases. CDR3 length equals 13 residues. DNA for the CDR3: TGTGCCAGCAGTTGGACAGGCCTTCAGCCCCAGCATTTT. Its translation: CASSWTGLQPQHF.

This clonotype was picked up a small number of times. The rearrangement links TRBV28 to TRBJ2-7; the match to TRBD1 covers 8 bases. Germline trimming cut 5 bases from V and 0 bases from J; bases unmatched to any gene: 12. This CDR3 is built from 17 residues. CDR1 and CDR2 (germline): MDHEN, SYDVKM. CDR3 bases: TGTGCCAGCAGTCCAGCCAGGACAGGGATTTACTCCTACGAGCAGTACTTC. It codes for CASSPARTGIYSYEQYF.

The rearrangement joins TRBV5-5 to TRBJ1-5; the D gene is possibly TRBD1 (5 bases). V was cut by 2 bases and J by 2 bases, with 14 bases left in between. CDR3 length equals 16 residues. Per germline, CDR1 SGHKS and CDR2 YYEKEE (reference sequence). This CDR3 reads CASSLHSRGGNQPQHF. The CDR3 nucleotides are TGTGCCAGCAGCTTACATTCCCGGGGCGGCAATCAGCCCCAGCATTTT. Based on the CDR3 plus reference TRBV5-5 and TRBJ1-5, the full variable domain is DAGVTQSPTHLIKTRGQQVTLRCSPISGHKSVSWYQQVLGQGPQFIFQYYEKEERGRGNFPDRFSARQFPNYSSELNVNALLLGDSALYLCASSLHSRGGNQPQHFGDGTRLSIL.

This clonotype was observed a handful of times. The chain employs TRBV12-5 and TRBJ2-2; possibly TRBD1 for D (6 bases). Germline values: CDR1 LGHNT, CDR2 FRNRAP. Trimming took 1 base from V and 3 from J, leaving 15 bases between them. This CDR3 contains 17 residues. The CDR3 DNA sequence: TGTGCTAGTGGTTTGGGCGCAGGGGCTCCCTACACCGGGGAGCTGTTTTTT. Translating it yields CASGLGAGAPYTGELFF.

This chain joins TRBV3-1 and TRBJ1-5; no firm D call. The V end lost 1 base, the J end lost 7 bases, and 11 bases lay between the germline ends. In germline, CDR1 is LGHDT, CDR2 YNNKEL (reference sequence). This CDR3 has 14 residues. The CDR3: CASSQVGASQPQHF. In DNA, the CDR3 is TGTGCCAGCAGCCAAGTGGGTGCCTCGCAGCCCCAGCATTTT. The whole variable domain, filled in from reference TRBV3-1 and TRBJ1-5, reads DTAVSQTPKYLVTQMGNDKSIKCEQNLGHDTMYWYKQDSKKFLKIMFSYNNKELIINETVPNRFSPKSPDKAHLNLHINSLELGDSAVYFCASSQVGASQPQHFGDGTRLSIL.

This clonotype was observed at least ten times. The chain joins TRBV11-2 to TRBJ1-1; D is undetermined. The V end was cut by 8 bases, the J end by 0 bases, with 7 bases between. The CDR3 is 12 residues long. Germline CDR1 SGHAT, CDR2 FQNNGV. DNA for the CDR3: TGTGCCAGCGTCGGTATGAACACTGAAGCTTTCTTT. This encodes CASVGMNTEAFF.

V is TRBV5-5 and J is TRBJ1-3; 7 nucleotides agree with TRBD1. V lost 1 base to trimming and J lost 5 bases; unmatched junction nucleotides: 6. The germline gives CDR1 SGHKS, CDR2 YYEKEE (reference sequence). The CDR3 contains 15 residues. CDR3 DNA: TGTGCCAGCAGCTTGACGACAGGGTGGCGAAACACCATATATTTT. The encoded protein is CASSLTTGWRNTIYF.

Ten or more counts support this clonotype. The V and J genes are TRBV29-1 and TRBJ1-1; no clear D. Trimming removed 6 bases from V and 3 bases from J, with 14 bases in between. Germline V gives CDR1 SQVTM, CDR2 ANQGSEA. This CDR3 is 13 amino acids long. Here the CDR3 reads CSVVPLRDTEAFF. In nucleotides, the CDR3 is TGCAGCGTAGTTCCGCTTCGGGACACTGAAGCTTTCTTT.

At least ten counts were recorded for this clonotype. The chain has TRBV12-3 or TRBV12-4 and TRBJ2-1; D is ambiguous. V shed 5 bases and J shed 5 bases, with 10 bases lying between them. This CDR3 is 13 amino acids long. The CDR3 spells CASSPDRHNEQFF. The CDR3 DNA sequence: TGTGCCAGCAGTCCAGACCGCCACAATGAGCAGTTCTTC.

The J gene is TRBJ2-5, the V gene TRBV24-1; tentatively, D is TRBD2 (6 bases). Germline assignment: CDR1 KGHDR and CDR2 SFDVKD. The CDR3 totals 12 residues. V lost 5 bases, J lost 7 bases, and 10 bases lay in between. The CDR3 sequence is CATSGAGRTQYF. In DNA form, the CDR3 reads TGTGCCACCAGTGGAGCGGGCAGGACCCAGTACTTC.

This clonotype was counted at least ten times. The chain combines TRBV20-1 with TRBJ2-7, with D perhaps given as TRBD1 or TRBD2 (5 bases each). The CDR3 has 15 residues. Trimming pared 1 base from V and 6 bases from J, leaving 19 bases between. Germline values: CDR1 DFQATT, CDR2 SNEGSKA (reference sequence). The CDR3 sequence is CSARGEAGGAFEQYF. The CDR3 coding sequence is TGCAGTGCTAGAGGAGAGGCTGGGGGTGCTTTCGAGCAGTACTTC.

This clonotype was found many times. The CDR3 protein is CASSQDRGGIQYF. For the CDR3, the DNA is TGTGCCAGCAGCCAAGACAGGGGGGGCATTCAGTACTTC. This sequence joins TRBV9 and TRBJ2-4; 9 positions agree with TRBD1. This CDR3 region has 13 residues. Germline V CDR1 and CDR2: SGDLS, YYNGEE. Losses at the gene ends were 4 bases for V and 9 bases for J; bases not matched to a gene: 5. Looking up the rest from reference TRBV9 and TRBJ2-4 gives the full variable domain: DSGVTQTPKHLITATGQRVTLRCSPRSGDLSVYWYQQSLDQGLQFLIQYYNGEERAKGNILERFSAQQFPDLHSELNLSSLELGDSALYFCASSQDRGGIQYFGAGTRLSVL.

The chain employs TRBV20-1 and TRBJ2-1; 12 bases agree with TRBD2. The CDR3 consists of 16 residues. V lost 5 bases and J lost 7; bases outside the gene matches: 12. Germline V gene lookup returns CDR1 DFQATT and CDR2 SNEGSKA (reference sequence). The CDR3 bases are TGCAGTGCTCGTGCCCTTGGACTAGCGGGGATGAATGAGCAGTTCTTC. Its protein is CSARALGLAGMNEQFF.

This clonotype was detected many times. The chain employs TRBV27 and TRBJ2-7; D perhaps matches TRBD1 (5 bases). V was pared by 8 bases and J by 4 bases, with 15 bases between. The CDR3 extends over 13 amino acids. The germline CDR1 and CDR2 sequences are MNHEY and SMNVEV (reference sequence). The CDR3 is CASSHQGLYEQYF. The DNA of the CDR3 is TGTGCCAGCTCTCACCAGGGTCTTTACGAGCAGTACTTC.

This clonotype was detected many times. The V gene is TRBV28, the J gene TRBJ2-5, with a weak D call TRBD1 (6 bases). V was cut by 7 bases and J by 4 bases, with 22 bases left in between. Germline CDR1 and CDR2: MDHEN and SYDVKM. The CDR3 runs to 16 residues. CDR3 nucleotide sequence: TGTGCCAGCATCCCGCAGGGGCCGCGAACCGGAGAGACCCAGTACTTC. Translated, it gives CASIPQGPRTGETQYF.

The CDR3 sequence is CASSLGGHFYEQYV. The CDR3 nucleotides read TGCGCCAGCAGCTTGGGGGGACACTTCTACGAGCAGTACGTC. The J gene is TRBJ2-7, the V gene TRBV5-1; D perhaps matches TRBD1 (6 bases). Trimming cost V 0 bases and J 3 bases, with 10 bases left between them. Germline lookup yields CDR1 SGHRS and CDR2 YFSETQ. The CDR3 spans 14 residues.

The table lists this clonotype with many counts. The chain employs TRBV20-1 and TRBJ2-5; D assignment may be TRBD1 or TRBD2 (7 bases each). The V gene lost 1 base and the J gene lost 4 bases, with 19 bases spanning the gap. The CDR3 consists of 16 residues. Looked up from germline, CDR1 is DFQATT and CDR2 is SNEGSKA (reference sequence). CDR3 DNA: TGCAGTGCTAGAGGCCGGGCAGGGGGGGGTGGAGAGACCCAGTACTTC. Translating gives CSARGRAGGGGETQYF.

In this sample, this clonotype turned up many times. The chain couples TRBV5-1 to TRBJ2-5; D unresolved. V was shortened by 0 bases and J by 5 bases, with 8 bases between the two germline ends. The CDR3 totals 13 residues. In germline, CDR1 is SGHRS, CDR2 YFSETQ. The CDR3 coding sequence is TGCGCCAGCAGCTTGGGGCAGCCGGAGACCCAGTACTTC. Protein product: CASSLGQPETQYF.

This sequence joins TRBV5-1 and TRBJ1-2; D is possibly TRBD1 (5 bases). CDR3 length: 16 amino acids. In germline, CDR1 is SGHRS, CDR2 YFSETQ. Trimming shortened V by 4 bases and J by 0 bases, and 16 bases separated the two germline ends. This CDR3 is CASSLEGNFPNYGYTF. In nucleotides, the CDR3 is TGCGCCAGCAGCCTGGAGGGGAACTTTCCTAACTATGGCTACACCTTC.

This CDR3 reads CASTTGGQGAQGNQPQHF. The CDR3 DNA reads TGTGCCAGCACTACCGGGGGACAGGGGGCGCAAGGCAATCAGCCCCAGCATTTT. This chain joins TRBV6-2 or TRBV6-3 and TRBJ1-5; 12 positions agree with TRBD1. Losses at the gene ends were 7 bases for V and 2 bases for J; bases not matched to a gene: 12. The CDR3 has 18 residues. Germline V gene lookup returns CDR1 MNHEY and CDR2 SVGEGT.

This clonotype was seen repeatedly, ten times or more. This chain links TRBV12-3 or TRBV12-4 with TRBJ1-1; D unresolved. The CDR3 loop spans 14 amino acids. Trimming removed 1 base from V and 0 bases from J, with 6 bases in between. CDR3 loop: CASSLEEVNTEAFF. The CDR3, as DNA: TGTGCCAGCAGTTTAGAGGAGGTGAACACTGAAGCTTTCTTT.

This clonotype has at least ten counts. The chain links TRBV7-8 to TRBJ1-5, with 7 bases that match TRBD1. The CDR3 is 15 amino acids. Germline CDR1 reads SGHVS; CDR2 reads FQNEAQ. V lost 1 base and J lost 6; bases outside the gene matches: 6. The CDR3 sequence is CASSLVGGGGQPQHF. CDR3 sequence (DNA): TGTGCCAGCAGCTTAGTTGGAGGGGGCGGTCAGCCCCAGCATTTT.

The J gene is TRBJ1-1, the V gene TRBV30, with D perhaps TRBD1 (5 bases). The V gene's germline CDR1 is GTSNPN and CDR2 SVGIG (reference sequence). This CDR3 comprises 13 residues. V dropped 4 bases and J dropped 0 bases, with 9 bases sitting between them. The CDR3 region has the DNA TGTGCCTGGACCCCAGGGCTGAACACTGAAGCTTTCTTT. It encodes CAWTPGLNTEAFF.

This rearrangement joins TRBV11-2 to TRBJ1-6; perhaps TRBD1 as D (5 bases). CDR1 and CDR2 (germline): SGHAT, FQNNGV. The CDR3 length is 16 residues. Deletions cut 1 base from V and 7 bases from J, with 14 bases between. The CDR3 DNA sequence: TGTGCCAGCAGCTTAGTTGTAACGGGGGAAAATTCACCCCTCCACTTT. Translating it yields CASSLVVTGENSPLHF.

The CDR3 region is CASSEAAGPNYGYTF. The CDR3, as DNA: TGTGCCAGCAGTGAAGCAGCAGGTCCCAACTATGGCTACACCTTC. The chain is built from TRBV6-1 and TRBJ1-2; D is ambiguous. V was cut by 0 bases and J by 2 bases, with 10 bases left in between. This CDR3 is 15 amino acids long. The V gene's germline CDR1 is MNHNS and CDR2 SASEGT.

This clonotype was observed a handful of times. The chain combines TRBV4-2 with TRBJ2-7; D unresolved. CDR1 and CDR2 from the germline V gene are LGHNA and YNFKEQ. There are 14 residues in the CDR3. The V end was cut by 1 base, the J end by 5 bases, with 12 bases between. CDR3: CASSQVDRTDEQYF. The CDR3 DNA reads TGTGCCAGCAGCCAAGTAGATCGGACGGACGAGCAGTACTTC.